The T cell receptor beta chain under discussion was sequenced for a study of blood T cells in healthy people across ages. The study's findings and limits: PBMCs left unsorted prevented a conclusive naive versus antigen-experienced comparison. TCR beta diversity per million T cells fell roughly linearly with age. More naive CD4+ cells and higher diversity were found in long-lived than in aged donors.

The second PCR ran roughly 7 to 12 cycles with a sample-barcoded 5' primer and J-beta primers. TCRdb re-analysed the 5' RACE reads in MiXCR, keeping a single row per CDR3 protein. The sample gives 890,000 or so distinct CDR3 sequences, approximately 65% of which show up once; roughly 25% is in the top ten. This CDR3 contains 14 residues. Trimming removed 1 base at V and 4 bases at J, with 13 bases between. Per the germline V gene, CDR1 is SQVTM and CDR2 is ANQGSEA. This clonotype was observed a handful of times. What it recognizes is unknown. V usage is TRBV29-1 and J usage is TRBJ1-2; D is undetermined. This clonotype was obtained from a man under 40 in good health. Sequences were obtained from blood. CDR3 amino acids: CSVEVWESAYGYTF. In DNA, the CDR3 is TGCAGCGTTGAAGTATGGGAGTCCGCCTATGGCTACACCTTC.